This T cell receptor beta chain was retrieved from a study of Graves' ophthalmopathy and Graves' hyperthyroidism. Recruitment covered hyperthyroidism patients aged 18 to 65 whose new diagnosis was of under 2 months' duration. It was on clinical symptoms, serum thyroxine, TRAb, thyroid ultrasound and orbital computed tomography that diagnosis relied. This clonotype occurred a few times. Its matching antigen is unknown. RNA transcripts yielded amplified TCR beta CDR3 regions. RT-PCR was first run with HTBI primers, then multiplex PCR in a second round. TCRdb used MiXCR to reprocess the multiplex PCR reads, holding one entry per CDR3 protein. The sample includes a few hundred thousand distinct CDR3 sequences, 35% to 40% of them seen just once. Study-level findings and limits: Cross-validated, the 13-signature model showed 87.88%/81.08% sensitivity/specificity, and 80%/75% in the test set.

The CDR3 is 15 amino acids. Germline values: CDR1 DFQATT, CDR2 SNEGSKA (reference sequence). Trimming stripped 3 bases from V and 1 base from J, with 15 bases between. The receptor was isolated from an adult man with Graves' hyperthyroidism. The sample was peripheral blood or thyroid tissue (not recorded which). The rearrangement links TRBV20-1 to TRBJ1-1; weak D call: TRBD1 (5 bases). CDR3 region: CSARGPLSGNTEAFF. DNA of the CDR3: TGCAGTGCTAGGGGACCCCTTAGCGGGAACACTGAAGCTTTCTTT.